This TCR beta chain appears in the sequencing data of a study of T cell repertoires in cytomegalovirus infection. Study background: As its CMV epitopes, the study selected recently identified HLA-C-restricted and well-studied HLA-B-restricted targets. Findings of the study overall: Pooled public TCR beta family frequency picked out CMV carriers with the relevant HLA.

MiXCR, applied by TCRdb to the reads, yields one record per CDR3 protein. The table includes 550,000 to 850,000 distinct CDR3 sequences, around 31% detected once. This clonotype showed up just a few times. As yet, its antigen is unknown. V lost 1 base, J lost 4 bases, and 14 bases lay in between. The CDR3 has 16 amino acids. CDR1 MNHNS and CDR2 SASEGT come from the germline V gene. Sequenced here: cultured PBMCs, sampled from culture after CMV antigen stimulation. This TCR derives from a human donor in good health (CMV status not recorded). Some clones in this sample may be carry-over from other donors' samples. J is TRBJ1-5 and V is TRBV6-1; tentatively, D is TRBD1 (5 bases). CDR3 protein: CASSEGGNSPNQPQHF. The CDR3 nucleotides read TGTGCCAGCAGTGAAGGGGGCAACAGCCCGAATCAGCCCCAGCATTTT.